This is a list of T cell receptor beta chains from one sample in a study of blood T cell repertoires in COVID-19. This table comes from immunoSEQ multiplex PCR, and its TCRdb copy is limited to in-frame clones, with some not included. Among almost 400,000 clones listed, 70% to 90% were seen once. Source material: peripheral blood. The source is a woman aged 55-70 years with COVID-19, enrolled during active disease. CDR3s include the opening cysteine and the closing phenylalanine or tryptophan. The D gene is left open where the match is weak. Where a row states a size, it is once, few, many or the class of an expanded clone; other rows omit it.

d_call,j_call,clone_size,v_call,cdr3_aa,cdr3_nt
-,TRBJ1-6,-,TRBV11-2,CVSSFQSPLHF,TGTGTCAGCAGCTTCCAGTCACCCCTCCACTTT
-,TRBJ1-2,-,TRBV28,CASSLFQGGYGYTF,TGTGCCAGCAGTTTATTCCAGGGTGGCTATGGCTACACCTTC
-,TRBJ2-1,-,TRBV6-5,CASSYGGGAGAFF,TGTGCCAGCAGTTACGGGGGGGGAGCAGGGGCGTTCTTC
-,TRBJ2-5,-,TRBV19,CASSRVAQETQYF,TGTGCCAGTAGTAGGGTAGCTCAAGAGACCCAGTACTTC
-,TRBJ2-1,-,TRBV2,CASKSRQLNEQFF,TGTGCCAGCAAATCCCGACAGCTTAATGAGCAGTTCTTC
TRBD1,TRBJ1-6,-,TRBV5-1,CASSFTGQGSYNSPLHF,TGCGCCAGCAGCTTTACGGGACAGGGTTCCTATAATTCACCCCTCCACTTT
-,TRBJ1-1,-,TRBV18,CASSQQGLNTEAFF,TGTGCCAGCTCTCAACAGGGCCTTAACACTGAAGCTTTCTTT
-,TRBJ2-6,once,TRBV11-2,CASSPRMGISGANVLTF,TGTGCCAGCAGCCCAAGGATGGGCATCTCTGGGGCCAACGTCCTGACTTTC
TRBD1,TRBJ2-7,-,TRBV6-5,CASSYLQGAVYEQYF,TGTGCCAGCAGTTACCTCCAGGGGGCGGTTTACGAGCAGTACTTC
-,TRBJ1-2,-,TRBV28,CASSLNPAAGANYGYTF,TGTGCCAGCAGTCTCAACCCAGCTGCGGGGGCTAACTATGGCTACACCTTC
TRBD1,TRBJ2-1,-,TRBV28,CASSLFKGAREKGTSEQFF,TGTGCCAGCAGTTTGTTTAAGGGGGCGCGCGAGAAGGGTACAAGTGAGCAGTTCTTC
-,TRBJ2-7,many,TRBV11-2,CASSGQHYEQYF,TGTGCCAGCAGCGGACAGCATTACGAGCAGTACTTC
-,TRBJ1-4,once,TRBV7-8,CASSPRGEELFF,TGTGCCAGCAGCCCCAGGGGTGAGGAACTGTTTTTT
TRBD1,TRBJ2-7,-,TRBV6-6,CASTRQGGYEQYF,TGTGCCAGCACCAGACAGGGGGGGTACGAGCAGTACTTC
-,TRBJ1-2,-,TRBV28,CASIPLGRGNYGYTF,TGTGCCAGCATCCCCCTGGGCAGGGGAAACTATGGCTACACCTTC
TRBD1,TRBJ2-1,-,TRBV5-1,CASSYLQGSYNEQFF,TGCGCCAGCAGCTATCTACAGGGGTCCTACAATGAGCAGTTCTTC
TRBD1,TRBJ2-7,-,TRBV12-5,CASGLGIPGTGIPYEQYF,TGTGCTAGTGGTTTGGGAATCCCCGGGACAGGAATACCCTACGAGCAGTACTTC
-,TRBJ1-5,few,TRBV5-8,CASSPQPSNQPQHF,TGTGCCAGCAGTCCACAGCCAAGCAATCAGCCCCAGCATTTT
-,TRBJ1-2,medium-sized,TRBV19,CASSIDPDIANYGYTF,TGTGCCAGTAGTATAGATCCGGACATAGCTAACTATGGCTACACCTTC
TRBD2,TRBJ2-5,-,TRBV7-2,CASSNQTSGARAQYF,TGTGCCAGCAGCAACCAGACTAGCGGGGCGCGAGCCCAGTACTTC
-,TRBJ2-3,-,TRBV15,CATGRDRLTPTDTQYF,TGTGCCACCGGGCGGGACCGCCTCACTCCCACAGATACGCAGTATTTT
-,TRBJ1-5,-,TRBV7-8,CASSLGQGSNQPQHF,TGTGCCAGCAGCTTAGGTCAGGGTAGCAATCAGCCCCAGCATTTT
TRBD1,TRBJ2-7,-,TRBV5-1,CASSLIVTGGSSYEQYF,TGCGCCAGCAGCTTGATAGTGACAGGGGGCAGCTCCTACGAGCAGTACTTC
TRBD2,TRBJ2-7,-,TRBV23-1,CASSLLGTSKDEQYF,TGCGCCAGCAGCCTCCTTGGGACTAGTAAGGACGAGCAGTACTTC
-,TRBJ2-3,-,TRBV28,CASSPVRSTQYF,TGTGCCAGCAGTCCCGTCCGTAGTACGCAGTATTTT
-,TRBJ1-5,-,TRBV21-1,CASSKKWPGGFQPQHF,TGTGCCAGCAGCAAAAAGTGGCCGGGGGGATTTCAGCCCCAGCATTTT
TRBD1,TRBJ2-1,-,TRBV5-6,CASETGGYNEQFF,TGTGCCAGCGAGACAGGGGGTTACAATGAGCAGTTCTTC
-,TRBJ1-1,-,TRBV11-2,CASSWGGHAEAFF,TGTGCCAGCAGCTGGGGGGGTCATGCAGAAGCTTTCTTT
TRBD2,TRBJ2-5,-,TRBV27,CASSSPGLAEETQYF,TGTGCCAGCAGTTCACCGGGACTAGCGGAGGAGACCCAGTACTTC
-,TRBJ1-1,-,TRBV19,CASSMGGVAFF,TGTGCCAGTAGTATGGGGGGTGTAGCTTTCTTT
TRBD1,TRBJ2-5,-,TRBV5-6,CASSLLAGGYQETQYF,TGTGCCAGCAGCTTACTCGCAGGGGGTTACCAAGAGACCCAGTACTTC
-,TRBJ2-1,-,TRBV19,CASSDHRVGVYNEQFF,TGTGCCAGTAGTGACCACAGGGTAGGGGTTTACAATGAGCAGTTCTTC
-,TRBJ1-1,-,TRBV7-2,CASSLSQSTEAFF,TGTGCCAGCAGCTTAAGTCAGTCCACTGAAGCTTTCTTT
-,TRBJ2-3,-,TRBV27,CASSSARGGITDTQYF,TGTGCCAGCAGTTCTGCGCGGGGAGGAATCACAGATACGCAGTATTTT
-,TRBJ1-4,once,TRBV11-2,CASSQRQSANEKLFF,TGTGCCAGCAGCCAAAGACAGAGCGCTAATGAAAAACTGTTTTTT
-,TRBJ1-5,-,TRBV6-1,CASSENFLPQHF,TGTGCCAGCAGTGAAAATTTTCTGCCCCAGCATTTT
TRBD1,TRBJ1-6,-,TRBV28,CASSMDRRRLYNSPLHF,TGTGCCAGCAGTATGGACAGGAGGAGATTATATAATTCACCCCTCCACTTT
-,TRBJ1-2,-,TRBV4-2,CASSPDTKSGGYTF,TGTGCCAGCAGCCCCGACACCAAAAGCGGTGGCTACACCTTC
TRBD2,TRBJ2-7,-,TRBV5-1,CASSPEASGGAGEQYF,TGCGCCAGCAGCCCGGAGGCTAGCGGGGGGGCAGGCGAGCAGTACTTC
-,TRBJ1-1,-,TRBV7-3,CASSSGRGNTEAFF,TGTGCCAGCAGCTCAGGAAGGGGGAACACTGAAGCTTTCTTT
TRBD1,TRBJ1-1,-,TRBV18,CASSETGAEAFF,TGTGCCAGCTCAGAGACAGGGGCTGAAGCTTTCTTT
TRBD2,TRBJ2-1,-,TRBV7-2,CASNERSSGGAGEQFF,TGTGCCAGCAACGAAAGGTCTAGCGGGGGGGCCGGTGAGCAGTTCTTC